These 27 T cell receptor beta chains came from one sample sequenced in a study of response to subunit inactivated influenza vaccine. Each CDR3 protein is one row after TCRdb ran MiXCR on the RT-PCR reads. The table lists 150,000 to 200,000 distinct CDR3 sequences, over 9.5% of them singletons. This sample also appeared in a second study, on T cells expressing NK-cell markers. That paper notes: UMIs were included in TCR beta cDNA generated by 5'RACE template switching.

Here the sequenced sample was CD8+ T cells sorted from PBMCs, taken 11 to 12 days after vaccination. These receptors all stem from a man in his fifties or sixties who received an inactivated influenza vaccine.

J is TRBJ2-6 and V is TRBV6-5; D gene ambiguous. This CDR3 spans 12 amino acids. Trimming pared 10 bases from V and 4 bases from J, leaving 8 bases between. The germline gives CDR1 MNHEY, CDR2 SVGAGI. The CDR3 nucleotides are TGTGCCACGGTGTCCGGGGCCAACGTCCTGACTTTC. Protein product: CATVSGANVLTF.

The gene calls are TRBV9 and TRBJ2-3, with 8 bases that match TRBD2. CDR3 length: 14 amino acids. V shed 0 bases and J 11 bases; nucleotides not matched to a gene: 8. The germline CDR1 and CDR2 sequences are SGDLS and YYNGEE. The CDR3 DNA reads as TGTGCCAGCAGCGTAGTTGCGGGGGGATCCGAGCAGTATTTT. Its protein is CASSVVAGGSEQYF.

J is TRBJ1-5 and V is TRBV12-3 or TRBV12-4, with 10 bases lining up with TRBD1. CDR3 size: 15 residues. J gave up 3 bases and V 5 bases, and 4 bases lay outside the gene matches. The CDR3 is CASSRTGGANQPQHF. In DNA, the CDR3 is TGTGCCAGCAGTAGGACAGGGGGAGCCAATCAGCCCCAGCATTTT.

This clonotype was seen a handful of times. This sequence joins TRBV6-5 and TRBJ2-2; D uncertain. This CDR3 region has 16 residues. Trimming cost V 2 bases and J 2 bases, with 12 bases left between them. In germline, CDR1 is MNHEY, CDR2 SVGAGI. CDR3 bases: TGTGCCAGCAGTTACATGGCCAGCTATAACACCGGGGAGCTGTTTTTT. Protein sequence: CASSYMASYNTGELFF.

This clonotype appeared a few times. The CDR3 DNA reads as TGTGCCATCACCTTCCAGGTAGCGCGGTCAGATACGCAGTATTTT. It yields the protein CAITFQVARSDTQYF. The J gene is TRBJ2-3, the V gene TRBV10-3, with a weak D call TRBD2 (5 bases). The germline V and J ends were trimmed by 7 bases and 4 bases, with 18 bases remaining between them. Germline V gene lookup returns CDR1 ENHRY and CDR2 SYGVKD. There are 15 residues in the CDR3.

In DNA form, the CDR3 reads TGTGCCAGCAGAACCGGGACTAGCAGCTACAATGAGCAGTTCTTC. Encoded protein: CASRTGTSSYNEQFF. The chain carries TRBV2 and TRBJ2-1, with 9 bases that match TRBD2. This CDR3 region has 15 residues. V lost 6 bases and J lost 3; bases outside the gene matches: 6. Germline V CDR1 and CDR2: SNHLY, FYNNEI.

This clonotype was recorded at least ten times. CDR3 sequence reads: CSVDGQGVDTDTQYF. Here the CDR3 DNA reads TGCAGCGTTGACGGACAGGGCGTCGACACAGATACGCAGTATTTT. This chain connects TRBV29-1 to TRBJ2-3, with 8 bases that match TRBD1. V was pared by 3 bases and J by 2 bases, with 7 bases of the junction left unmatched. This CDR3 has 15 amino acids. Looked up from germline, CDR1 is SQVTM and CDR2 is ANQGSEA.

A few counts support this clonotype. The J gene is TRBJ1-4, the V gene TRBV7-6; D is uncertain. The CDR3 runs 15 residues. CDR1 is SGHVS, CDR2 FNYEAQ, per germline. Trimming stripped 5 bases from V and 4 bases from J, with 14 bases between. The CDR3 loop reads CASSLDGGVNEKLFF. The CDR3 coding sequence is TGTGCCAGCAGCCTTGACGGAGGAGTTAATGAAAAACTGTTTTTT.

The chain uses TRBV6-1 and TRBJ2-2; 10 bases fit TRBD2. The germline gives CDR1 MNHNS, CDR2 SASEGT. The V gene end was trimmed by 4 bases and the J gene end by 6 bases; junction bases not matched to a gene: 5. The CDR3 covers 15 residues. The CDR3 DNA reads as TGTGCCAGCAGTGGAGCGGGAGGGCCCCCCGGGGAGCTGTTTTTT. Its translation: CASSGAGGPPGELFF.

This clonotype was seen ten or more times. The chain recombines TRBV6-1 with TRBJ2-7, with 7 positions matching TRBD1. V lost 6 bases to trimming and J lost 3 bases; unmatched junction nucleotides: 11. This CDR3 spans 15 amino acids. Looked up from germline, CDR1 is MNHNS and CDR2 is SASEGT. The CDR3 nucleotides read TGTGCCAGCAGCGAGGGCTTGGACAGGAACTACGAGCAGTACTTC. Its protein product is CASSEGLDRNYEQYF.

This clonotype was counted between two and nine times. The chain has TRBV27 and TRBJ2-7; 12 nucleotides match TRBD2. V shed 5 bases and J 7 bases; nucleotides not matched to a gene: 9. The V gene's germline CDR1 is MNHEY and CDR2 SMNVEV (reference sequence). CDR3 length: 15 residues. The CDR3 loop is CASSPRLAGAGEQYF. The CDR3 DNA sequence: TGTGCCAGCAGTCCGCGACTAGCGGGAGCGGGGGAGCAGTACTTC.

This clonotype was picked up many times. This sequence joins TRBV2 and TRBJ2-3, with 7 bases identical to TRBD2. Unmatched junction bases numbered 7, after V lost 10 bases and J lost 6 bases. Germline values: CDR1 SNHLY, CDR2 FYNNEI. The CDR3 covers 12 residues. CDR3 DNA: TGTGCCACTTCCGGGACTACTGATACGCAGTATTTT. Translation gives CATSGTTDTQYF.

The chain is built from TRBV29-1 and TRBJ2-1; D gene uncertain. The germline V gene has CDR1 SQVTM and CDR2 ANQGSEA. Between the trimmed V and J ends, which lost 6 bases and 7 bases, there was a span of 10 bases. There are 11 residues in the CDR3. CDR3 sequence reads: CSVDVRNEQFF. In DNA form, the CDR3 reads TGCAGCGTGGATGTAAGGAATGAGCAGTTCTTC.

The V and J genes are TRBV6-5 and TRBJ1-1; 8 nucleotides align to TRBD1. Germline CDR1 reads MNHEY; CDR2 reads SVGAGI. The trim removed 2 bases at V and 7 bases at J, leaving 9 bases unmatched. The CDR3 is made up of 15 amino acids. As DNA, the CDR3 is TGTGCCAGCAGTTACACGCAGGGGGCGTATTTTGAAGCTTTCTTT. Translating it yields CASSYTQGAYFEAFF.

This clonotype was seen more than once but under ten times. V usage is TRBV5-6 and J usage is TRBJ1-6; D is undetermined. This CDR3 spans 14 amino acids. Trimming pared 2 bases from V and 4 bases from J, leaving 7 bases between. Germline assignment: CDR1 SGHDT and CDR2 YYEEEE. The CDR3 region is CASSFESYNSPLHF. The CDR3 region has the DNA TGTGCCAGCAGCTTTGAGTCTTATAATTCACCCCTCCACTTT.

This clonotype showed up just a few times. The CDR3 region is CASSQVSGVEQFF. DNA for the CDR3: TGCGCCAGCAGCCAAGTTTCTGGTGTTGAGCAGTTCTTC. The chain couples TRBV4-3 to TRBJ2-1; no definite D call. From germline, CDR1 is LGHNA and CDR2 YSLEER. There are 13 residues in the CDR3. V lost 1 base and J 9 bases, leaving 10 bases between the germline ends.

This clonotype appeared many times. The genes are TRBV20-1 and TRBJ2-1; D not certain. Per germline, CDR1 DFQATT and CDR2 SNEGSKA (reference sequence). The CDR3 is 13 residues long. Trimming took off 5 bases at V and 1 base at J, with 9 bases between the two ends. CDR3 protein: CSARPGSYNEQFF. In nucleotides, the CDR3 is TGCAGTGCTCGCCCTGGGTCCTACAATGAGCAGTTCTTC.

This clonotype was counted ten times or more. This chain joins TRBV12-3 or TRBV12-4 and TRBJ1-5, with a weak D call TRBD1 (5 bases). Between the trimmed V and J ends, which lost 4 bases and 9 bases, there was a span of 10 bases. The length of the CDR3 is 12 residues. The CDR3 spells CASSSGLLPQHF. CDR3 bases: TGTGCCAGCAGTTCAGGGTTGTTGCCCCAGCATTTT.

This clonotype was observed a handful of times. This chain uses TRBV9 with TRBJ1-2, with unresolved D. In germline, CDR1 is SGDLS, CDR2 YYNGEE. The CDR3 has 11 amino acids. V was cut by 5 bases and J by 2 bases, with 4 bases left in between. CDR3 bases: TGTGCCAGCAGAAGAAACTATGGCTACACCTTC. This codes for CASRRNYGYTF. The whole variable domain, filled in from reference TRBV9 and TRBJ1-2, reads DSGVTQTPKHLITATGQRVTLRCSPRSGDLSVYWYQQSLDQGLQFLIQYYNGEERAKGNILERFSAQQFPDLHSELNLSSLELGDSALYFCASRRNYGYTFGSGTRLTVV.

The CDR3 bases are TGTGCCAGCAGCTTAGTAGGCTACAGGGCTTCGGACAATGAGCAGTTCTTC. Protein sequence: CASSLVGYRASDNEQFF. V usage is TRBV7-6 and J usage is TRBJ2-1, with D possibly TRBD1 on 6 matching bases. Trimming shortened V by 1 base and J by 5 bases, and 18 bases separated the two germline ends. This CDR3 has 17 amino acids. Germline CDR1 and CDR2: SGHVS and FNYEAQ.

The rearrangement links TRBV10-2 to TRBJ1-5, with 9 bases matching TRBD1. This CDR3 comprises 15 residues. V shed 2 bases and J 2 bases; nucleotides not matched to a gene: 1. Looked up from germline, CDR1 is WSHSY and CDR2 is SAAADI. The CDR3 sequence: CASSETGGGNQPQHF. The CDR3 region has the DNA TGCGCCAGCAGTGAGACAGGGGGCGGCAATCAGCCCCAGCATTTT.

The chain carries TRBV27 and TRBJ2-7; D ambiguous. Germline V gives CDR1 MNHEY, CDR2 SMNVEV (reference sequence). This CDR3 contains 13 residues. Trimming pared 2 bases from V and 0 bases from J, leaving 5 bases between. CDR3 sequence: CASSLADSYEQYF. Written as DNA, the CDR3 is TGTGCCAGCAGTTTAGCGGACTCCTACGAGCAGTACTTC.

The table lists this clonotype with many counts. This chain links TRBV6-5 with TRBJ1-1; D is ambiguous. From germline, CDR1 is MNHEY and CDR2 SVGAGI. The CDR3 has 13 amino acids. V was clipped by 2 bases and J by 2 bases, with 6 bases between them. The CDR3: CASSYGTNTEAFF. The DNA of the CDR3 is TGTGCCAGCAGTTACGGTACCAACACTGAAGCTTTCTTT.

The chain uses TRBV5-5 and TRBJ2-7; 13 bases are shared with TRBD2. Per germline, CDR1 SGHKS and CDR2 YYEKEE (reference sequence). The CDR3 sequence is 14 residues long. Trimming removed 3 bases from V and 7 bases from J; junction bases left unmatched: 4. The CDR3 DNA reads TGTGCCAGCAGCTGGACTAGCGGGGGTGCGGAGCAGTACTTC. Its translation is CASSWTSGGAEQYF.

This clonotype has at least ten counts. The rearrangement links TRBV12-3 or TRBV12-4 to TRBJ2-7, with 11 bases lining up with TRBD1. The CDR3 loop spans 14 amino acids. With V trimmed by 5 bases and J by 3 bases, 3 bases remained unmatched. CDR3 in DNA: TGTGCCAGCAGTGACGGGACAGGGGGCTACGAGCAGTACTTC. Translating it yields CASSDGTGGYEQYF.

The V gene is TRBV20-1, the J gene TRBJ2-2, with unresolved D. CDR3 length equals 12 residues. Germline values: CDR1 DFQATT, CDR2 SNEGSKA (reference sequence). Trimming pared 4 bases from V and 5 bases from J, leaving 8 bases between. The DNA of the CDR3 is TGCAGTGCTATACTTCCAACCGGGGAGCTGTTTTTT. It codes for CSAILPTGELFF.

The chain is built from TRBV20-1 and TRBJ1-2; TRBD1 is a possible D gene (5 bases). Trimming removed 0 bases at V and 2 bases at J, with 25 bases between. CDR1 is DFQATT, CDR2 SNEGSKA, per germline (reference sequence). CDR3 length equals 19 residues. The CDR3 nucleotides read TGCAGTGCTAGAGATATATTTCGGGCAGGGTCCCTTCACAACTATGGCTACACCTTC. It specifies CSARDIFRAGSLHNYGYTF.